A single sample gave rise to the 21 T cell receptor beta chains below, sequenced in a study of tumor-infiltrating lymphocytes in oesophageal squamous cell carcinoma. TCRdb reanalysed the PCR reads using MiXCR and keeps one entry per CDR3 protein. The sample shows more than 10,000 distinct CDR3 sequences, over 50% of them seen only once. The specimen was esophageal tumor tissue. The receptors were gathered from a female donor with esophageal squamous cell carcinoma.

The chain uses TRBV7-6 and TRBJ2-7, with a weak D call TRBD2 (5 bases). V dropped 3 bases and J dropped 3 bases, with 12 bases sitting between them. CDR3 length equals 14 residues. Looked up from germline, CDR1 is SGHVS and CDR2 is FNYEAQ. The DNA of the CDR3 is TGTGCCAGCAGCTTGGAGGACGGATTCTACGAGCAGTACTTC. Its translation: CASSLEDGFYEQYF. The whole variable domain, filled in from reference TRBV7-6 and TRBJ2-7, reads GAGVSQSPRYKVTKRGQDVALRCDPISGHVSLYWYRQALGQGPEFLTYFNYEAQQDKSGLPNDRFSAERPEGSISTLTIQRTEQRDSAMYRCASSLEDGFYEQYFGPGTRLTVT.

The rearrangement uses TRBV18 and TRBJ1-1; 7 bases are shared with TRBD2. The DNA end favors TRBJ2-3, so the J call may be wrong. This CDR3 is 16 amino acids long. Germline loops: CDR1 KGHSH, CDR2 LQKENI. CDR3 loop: CASSKNRDSGTDTQYF. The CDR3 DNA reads TGTGCCAGCTCGAAAAATCGGGATAGCGGGACAGATACGCAGTATTTT.

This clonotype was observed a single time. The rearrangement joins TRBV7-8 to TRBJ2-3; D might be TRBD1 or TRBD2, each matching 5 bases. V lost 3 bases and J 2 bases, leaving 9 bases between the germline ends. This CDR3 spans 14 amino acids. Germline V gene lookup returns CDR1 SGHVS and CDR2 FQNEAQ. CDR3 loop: CASSLGPNTDTQYF. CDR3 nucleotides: TGTGCCAGCAGCTTGGGACCGAACACAGATACGCAGTATTTT.

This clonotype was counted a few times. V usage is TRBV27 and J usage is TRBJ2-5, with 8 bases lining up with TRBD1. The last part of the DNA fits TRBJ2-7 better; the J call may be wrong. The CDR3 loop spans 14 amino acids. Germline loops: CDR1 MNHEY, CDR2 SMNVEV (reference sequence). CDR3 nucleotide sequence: TGTGCCAGCTGGGGACAGGAGAGCTCCTACGAGCAGTACTTC. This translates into CASWGQESSYEQYF.

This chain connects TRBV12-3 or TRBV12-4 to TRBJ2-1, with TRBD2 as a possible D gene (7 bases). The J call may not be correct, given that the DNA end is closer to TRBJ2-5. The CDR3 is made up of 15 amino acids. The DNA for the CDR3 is TGTGCCAGCAGCCCCGGGGGGCTGCTCTGGGAGACCCAGTACTTC. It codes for CASSPGGLLWETQYF.

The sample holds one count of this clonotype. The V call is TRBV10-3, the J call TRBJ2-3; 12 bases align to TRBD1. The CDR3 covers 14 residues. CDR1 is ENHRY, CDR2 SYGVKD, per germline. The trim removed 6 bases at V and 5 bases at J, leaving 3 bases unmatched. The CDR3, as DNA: TGTGCCATCAGGGGGACAGGGGGCGGAGATACGCAGTATTTT. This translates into CAIRGTGGGDTQYF.

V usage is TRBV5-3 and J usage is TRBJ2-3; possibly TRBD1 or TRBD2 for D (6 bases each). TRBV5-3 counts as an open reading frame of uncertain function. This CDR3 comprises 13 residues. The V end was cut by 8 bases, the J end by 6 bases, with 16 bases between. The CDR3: CASRRGDGDTQYF. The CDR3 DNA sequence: TGTGCCAGCAGGAGGGGGGACGGGGATACGCAGTATTTT.

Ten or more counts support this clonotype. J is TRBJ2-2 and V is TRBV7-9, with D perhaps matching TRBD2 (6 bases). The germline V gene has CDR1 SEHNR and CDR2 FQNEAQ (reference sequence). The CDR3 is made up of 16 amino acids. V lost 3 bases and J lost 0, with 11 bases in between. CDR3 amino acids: CASSFGAGTNTGELFF. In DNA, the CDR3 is TGTGCCAGCAGCTTTGGAGCGGGCACGAACACCGGGGAGCTGTTTTTT.

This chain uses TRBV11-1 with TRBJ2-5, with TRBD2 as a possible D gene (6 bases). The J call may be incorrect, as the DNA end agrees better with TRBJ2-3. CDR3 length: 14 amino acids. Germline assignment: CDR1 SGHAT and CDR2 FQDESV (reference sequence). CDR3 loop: CASSLPGVADTQYF. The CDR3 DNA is TGTGCCAGCAGCTTACCGGGAGTGGCAGATACGCAGTATTTT.

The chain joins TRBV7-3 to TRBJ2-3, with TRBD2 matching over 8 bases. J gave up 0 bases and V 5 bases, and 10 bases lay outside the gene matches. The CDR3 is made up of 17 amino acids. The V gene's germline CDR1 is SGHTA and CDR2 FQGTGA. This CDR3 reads CASSLRPTSVSTDTQYF. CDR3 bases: TGTGCCAGCAGCCTCCGCCCGACTAGCGTCAGCACAGATACGCAGTATTTT.

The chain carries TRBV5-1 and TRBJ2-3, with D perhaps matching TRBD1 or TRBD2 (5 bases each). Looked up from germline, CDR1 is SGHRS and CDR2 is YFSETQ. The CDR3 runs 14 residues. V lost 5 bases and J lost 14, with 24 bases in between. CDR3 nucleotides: TGCGCCAGCAGTAAAGGGGTATCCACCGGGGAGCTGTATTTT. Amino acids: CASSKGVSTGELYF.

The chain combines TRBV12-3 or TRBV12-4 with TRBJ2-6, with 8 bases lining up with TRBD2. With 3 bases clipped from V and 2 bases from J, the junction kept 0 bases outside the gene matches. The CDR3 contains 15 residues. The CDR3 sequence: CASSFGRAGANVLTF. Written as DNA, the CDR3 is TGTGCCAGCAGTTTCGGGAGGGCTGGGGCCAACGTCCTGACTTTC.

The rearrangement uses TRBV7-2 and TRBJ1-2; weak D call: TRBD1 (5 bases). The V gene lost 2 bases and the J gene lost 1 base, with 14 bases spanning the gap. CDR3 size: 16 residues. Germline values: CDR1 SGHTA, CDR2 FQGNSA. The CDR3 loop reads CASSLSSGDGNYGYTF. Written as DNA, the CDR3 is TGTGCCAGCAGCTTAAGTAGTGGGGACGGTAACTATGGCTACACCTTC.

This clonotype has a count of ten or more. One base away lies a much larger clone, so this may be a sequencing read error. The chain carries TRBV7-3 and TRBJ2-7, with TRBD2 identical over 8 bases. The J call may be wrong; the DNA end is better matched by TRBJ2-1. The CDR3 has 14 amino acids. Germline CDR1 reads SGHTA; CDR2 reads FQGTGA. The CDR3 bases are TGTGCCAGCAGCTTAGCGGGGGGATCCTACGAGCAGTTCTTC. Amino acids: CASSLAGGSYEQFF.

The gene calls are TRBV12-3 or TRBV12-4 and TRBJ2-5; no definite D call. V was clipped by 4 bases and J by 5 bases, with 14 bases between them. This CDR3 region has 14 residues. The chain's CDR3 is CASSSEANRETQYF. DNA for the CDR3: TGTGCCAGCAGTTCCGAGGCTAATAGGGAGACCCAGTACTTC.

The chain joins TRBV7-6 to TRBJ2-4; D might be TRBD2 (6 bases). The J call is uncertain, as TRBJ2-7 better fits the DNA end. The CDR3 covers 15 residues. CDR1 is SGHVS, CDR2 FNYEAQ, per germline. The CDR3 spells CASSLAVGRSTEQYF. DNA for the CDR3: TGTGCCAGCAGCTTAGCCGTTGGGAGGTCGACCGAGCAGTACTTC.

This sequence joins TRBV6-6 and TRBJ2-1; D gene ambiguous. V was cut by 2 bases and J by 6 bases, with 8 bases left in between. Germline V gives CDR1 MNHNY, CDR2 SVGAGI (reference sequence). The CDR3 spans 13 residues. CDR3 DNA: TGTGCCAGCAGTTACGGGGTTCTCAATGAGCAGTTCTTC. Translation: CASSYGVLNEQFF.

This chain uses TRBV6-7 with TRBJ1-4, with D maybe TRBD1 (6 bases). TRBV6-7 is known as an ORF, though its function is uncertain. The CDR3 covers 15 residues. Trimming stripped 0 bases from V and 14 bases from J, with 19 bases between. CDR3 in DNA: TGTGCCAGCAGTTACTCGAGAACAGGGCCAAAAGAGCTGTTTTTT. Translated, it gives CASSYSRTGPKELFF.

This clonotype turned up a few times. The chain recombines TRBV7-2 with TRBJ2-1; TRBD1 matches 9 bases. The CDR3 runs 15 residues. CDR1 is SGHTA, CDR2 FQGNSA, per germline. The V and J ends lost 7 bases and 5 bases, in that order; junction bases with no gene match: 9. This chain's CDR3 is CASMPGTGRHNEQFF. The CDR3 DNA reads TGTGCCAGCATGCCAGGGACAGGGCGCCACAATGAGCAGTTCTTC.

The CDR3 coding sequence is TGTGCCAGCAGCCCGACAGACCCCTACGAGCAGTACTTC. This codes for CASSPTDPYEQYF. The rearrangement joins TRBV7-6 to TRBJ2-7, with D maybe TRBD1 (5 bases). Germline V lookup: CDR1 SGHVS, CDR2 FNYEAQ. The CDR3 spans 13 residues. The V end was cut by 5 bases, the J end by 2 bases, with 10 bases between.

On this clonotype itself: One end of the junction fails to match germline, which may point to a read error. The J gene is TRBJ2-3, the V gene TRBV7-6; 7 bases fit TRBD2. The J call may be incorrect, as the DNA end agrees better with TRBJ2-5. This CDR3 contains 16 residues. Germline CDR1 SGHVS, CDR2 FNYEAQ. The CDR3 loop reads CASSLGSGLLLETQYF. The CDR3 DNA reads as TGTGCTAGCAGCTTAGGATCGGGACTACTTTTGGAGACCCAGTACTTC.